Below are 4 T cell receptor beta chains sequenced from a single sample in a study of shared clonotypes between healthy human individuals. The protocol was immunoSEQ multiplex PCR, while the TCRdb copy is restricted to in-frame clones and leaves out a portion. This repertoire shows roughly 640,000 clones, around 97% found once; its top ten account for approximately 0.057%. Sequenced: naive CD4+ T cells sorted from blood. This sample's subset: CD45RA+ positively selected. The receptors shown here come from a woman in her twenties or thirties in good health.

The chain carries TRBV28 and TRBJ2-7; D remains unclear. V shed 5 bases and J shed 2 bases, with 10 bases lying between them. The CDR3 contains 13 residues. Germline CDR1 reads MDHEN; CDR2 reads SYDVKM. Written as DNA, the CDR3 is TGTGCCAGCAGTGCAAGAGGAACCTACGAGCAGTACTTC. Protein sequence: CASSARGTYEQYF.

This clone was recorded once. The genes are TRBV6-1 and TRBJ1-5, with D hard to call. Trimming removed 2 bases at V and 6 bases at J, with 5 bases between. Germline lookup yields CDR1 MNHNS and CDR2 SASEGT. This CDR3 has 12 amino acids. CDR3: CASSERTQPQHF. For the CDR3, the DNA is TGTGCCAGCAGTGAAAGGACTCAGCCCCAGCATTTT.

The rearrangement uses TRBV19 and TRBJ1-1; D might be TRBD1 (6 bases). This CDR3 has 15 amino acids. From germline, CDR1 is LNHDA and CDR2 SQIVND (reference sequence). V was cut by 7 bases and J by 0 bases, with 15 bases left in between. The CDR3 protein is CASTPTGTLNTEAFF. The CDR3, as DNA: TGTGCCAGTACCCCCACGGGGACATTGAACACTGAAGCTTTCTTT.

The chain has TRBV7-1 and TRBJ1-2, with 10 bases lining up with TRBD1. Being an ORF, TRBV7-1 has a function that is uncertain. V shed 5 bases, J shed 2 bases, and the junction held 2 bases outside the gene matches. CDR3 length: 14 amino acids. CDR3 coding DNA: TGTGCCAGCAGCCCGGGACAGGGGAACTATGGCTACACCTTC. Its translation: CASSPGQGNYGYTF.